This note documents a single TCR beta chain sequence. The antigen is undetermined. This record comes from a study of vaccination and CD4 T cells after COVID-19. At the level of the study: Comprising six males and four females, the convalescent participants counted two Hispanic individuals among them.

Cultured CD4+ T cell DNA underwent sequencing with the Oncomine TCR Beta short-read assay. One entry per CDR3 protein, called by TCRdb with MiXCR from the PCR reads. The sample has 10,000 to 15,000 distinct CDR3 sequences; 56% are singletons. Germline assignment: CDR1 LNHDA and CDR2 SQIVND (reference sequence). The J segment lost 4 bases and the V segment lost 1 base, leaving 4 bases of the junction unmatched. This CDR3 comprises 16 residues. The treatment denotes: roughly 10-day PBMC culture with coronavirus spike peptide pools or control peptides (ViraFEST assay). The ViraFEST method relied on peptide pools to expand antigen-specific T cells, followed by TCR sequencing. Roughly 2 million PBMCs per well were cultured with roughly 9.6 IU/ml IL-2 and 7.5 to 10 ug/ml peptide pools.

Sequenced input: CD4+ T cells from blood, cultured in vitro. The TCR sequence derives from a human donor who had recovered from COVID-19. The chain employs TRBV19 and TRBJ2-3, with 11 bases identical to TRBD2. Here the CDR3 DNA reads TGTGCCAGTAGTATAGGTTTTAGCGGGAGGGCAGATACGCAGTATTTT. Residues: CASSIGFSGRADTQYF. The whole variable domain, remainder taken from reference TRBV19 and TRBJ2-3, is DGGITQSPKYLFRKEGQNVTLSCEQNLNHDAMYWYRQDPGQGLRLIYYSQIVNDFQKGDIAEGYSVSREKKESFPLTVTSAQKNPTAFYLCASSIGFSGRADTQYFGPGTRLTVL.